The clone carrying this T cell receptor (beta chain) was counted many times. The method was immunoSEQ multiplex PCR; TCRdb's version includes in-frame clones alone and lacks a portion of them. This repertoire shows around 350,000 clones, roughly 81% found once; its top ten account for about 3.3%. The CDR3 spans 11 residues. Germline-derived CDR1 and CDR2 are LNHDA and SQIVND (reference sequence). V lost 2 bases and J lost 7, with 3 bases in between. The treatment was: roughly 18 received Ad26.COV2.S at low or high dose, single or two shots; about 5 received placebo; per-sample allocation not given. Sampling happened 63 days after the first vaccine or placebo injection. This sample stems from a study of Ad26.COV2.S vaccination and SARS-CoV-2 variants.

The chain recombines TRBV19 with TRBJ2-1; no clear D gene. The clonotype originates from a person aged 18-65 years who received the Ad26.COV2.S COVID-19 vaccine or a placebo. The specimen comprised peripheral blood, sampled in a trial of Ad26.COV2.S vaccine versus placebo. In DNA form, the CDR3 reads TGTGCCAGTAGTATAAGTAATGAGCAGTTCTTC. Amino acid sequence: CASSISNEQFF.